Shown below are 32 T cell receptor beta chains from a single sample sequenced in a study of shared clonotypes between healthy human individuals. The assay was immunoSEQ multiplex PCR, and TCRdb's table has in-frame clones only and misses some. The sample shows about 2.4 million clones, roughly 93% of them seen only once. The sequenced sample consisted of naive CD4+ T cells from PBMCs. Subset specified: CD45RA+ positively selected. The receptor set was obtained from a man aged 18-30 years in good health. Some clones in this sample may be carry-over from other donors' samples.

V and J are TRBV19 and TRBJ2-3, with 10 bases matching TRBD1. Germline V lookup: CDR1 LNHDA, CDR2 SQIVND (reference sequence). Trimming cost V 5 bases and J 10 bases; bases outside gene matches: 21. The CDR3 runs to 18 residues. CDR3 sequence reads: CASSYHPGTGVLHHPQYF. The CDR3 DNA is TGTGCCAGTAGTTATCATCCCGGGACAGGGGTACTTCATCATCCGCAGTATTTT.

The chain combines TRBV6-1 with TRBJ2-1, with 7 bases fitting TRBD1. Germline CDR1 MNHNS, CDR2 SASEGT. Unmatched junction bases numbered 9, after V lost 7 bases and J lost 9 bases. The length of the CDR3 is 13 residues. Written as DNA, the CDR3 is TGTGCCAGCATTCCGGGACCAGGGGGTGAGCAGTTCTTC. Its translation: CASIPGPGGEQFF.

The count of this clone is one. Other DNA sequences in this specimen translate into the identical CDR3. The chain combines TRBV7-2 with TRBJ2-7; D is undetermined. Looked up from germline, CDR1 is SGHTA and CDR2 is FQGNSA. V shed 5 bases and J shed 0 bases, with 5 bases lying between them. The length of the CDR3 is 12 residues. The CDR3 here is CASSGPSYEQYF. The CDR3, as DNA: TGTGCCAGCAGCGGGCCCTCCTACGAGCAGTACTTC.

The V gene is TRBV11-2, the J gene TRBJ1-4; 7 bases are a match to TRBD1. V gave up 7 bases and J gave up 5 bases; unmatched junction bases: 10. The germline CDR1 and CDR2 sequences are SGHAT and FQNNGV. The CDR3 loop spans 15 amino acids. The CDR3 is CASKVGQVENEKLFF. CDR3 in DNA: TGTGCCAGCAAAGTAGGACAGGTGGAAAATGAAAAACTGTTTTTT.

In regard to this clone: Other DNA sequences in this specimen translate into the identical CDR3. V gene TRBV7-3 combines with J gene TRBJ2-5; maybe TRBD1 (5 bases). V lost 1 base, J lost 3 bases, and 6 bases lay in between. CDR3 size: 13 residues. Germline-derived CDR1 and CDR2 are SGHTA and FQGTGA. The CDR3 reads CASSLSREETQYF. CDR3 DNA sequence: TGTGCCAGCAGCTTAAGCAGGGAAGAGACCCAGTACTTC.

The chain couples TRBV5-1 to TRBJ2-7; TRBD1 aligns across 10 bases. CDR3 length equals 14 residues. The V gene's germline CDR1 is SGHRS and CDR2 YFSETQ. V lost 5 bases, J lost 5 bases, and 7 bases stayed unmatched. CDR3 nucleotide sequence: TGCGCCAGCAGACGGGGGGACAGGGGACACGAGCAGTACTTC. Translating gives CASRRGDRGHEQYF.

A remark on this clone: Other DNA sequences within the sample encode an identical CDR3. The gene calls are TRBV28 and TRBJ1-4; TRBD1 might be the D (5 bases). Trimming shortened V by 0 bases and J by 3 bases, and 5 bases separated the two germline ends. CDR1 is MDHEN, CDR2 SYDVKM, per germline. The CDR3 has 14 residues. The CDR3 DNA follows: TGTGCCAGCAGTTTATGGGGGCCTAATGAAAAACTGTTTTTT. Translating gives CASSLWGPNEKLFF.

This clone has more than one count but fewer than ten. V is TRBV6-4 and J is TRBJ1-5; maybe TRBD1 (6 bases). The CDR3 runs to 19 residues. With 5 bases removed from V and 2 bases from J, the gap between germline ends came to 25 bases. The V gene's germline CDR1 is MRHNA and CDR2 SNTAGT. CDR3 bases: TGTGCCAGCAGTAAACGACCGGGACAAGGGGTTCGCTGCAATCAGCCCCAGCATTTT. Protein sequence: CASSKRPGQGVRCNQPQHF.

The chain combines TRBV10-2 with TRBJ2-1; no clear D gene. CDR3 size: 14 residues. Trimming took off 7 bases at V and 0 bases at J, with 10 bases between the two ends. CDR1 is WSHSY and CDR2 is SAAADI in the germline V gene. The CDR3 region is CASTDQSSYNEQFF. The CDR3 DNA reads TGCGCCAGCACTGACCAGAGCTCCTACAATGAGCAGTTCTTC.

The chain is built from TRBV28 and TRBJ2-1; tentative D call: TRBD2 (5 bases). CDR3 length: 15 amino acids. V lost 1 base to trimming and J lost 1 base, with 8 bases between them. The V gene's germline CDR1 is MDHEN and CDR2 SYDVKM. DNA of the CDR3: TGTGCCAGCAGTTTATCGGACTCTTCCTACAATGAGCAGTTCTTC. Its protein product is CASSLSDSSYNEQFF.

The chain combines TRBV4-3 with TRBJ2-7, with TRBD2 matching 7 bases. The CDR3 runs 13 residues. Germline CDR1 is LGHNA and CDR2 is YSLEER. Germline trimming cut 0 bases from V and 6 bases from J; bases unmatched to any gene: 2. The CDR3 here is CASSQDTSAEQYF. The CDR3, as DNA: TGCGCCAGCAGCCAAGACACTAGCGCCGAGCAGTACTTC.

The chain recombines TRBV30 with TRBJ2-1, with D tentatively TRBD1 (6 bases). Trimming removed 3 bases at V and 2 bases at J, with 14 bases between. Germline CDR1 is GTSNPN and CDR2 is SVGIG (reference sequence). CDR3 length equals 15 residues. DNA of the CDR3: TGTGCCTGGAGGTTTAGGGGGATCACCTACAATGAGCAGTTCTTC. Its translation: CAWRFRGITYNEQFF.

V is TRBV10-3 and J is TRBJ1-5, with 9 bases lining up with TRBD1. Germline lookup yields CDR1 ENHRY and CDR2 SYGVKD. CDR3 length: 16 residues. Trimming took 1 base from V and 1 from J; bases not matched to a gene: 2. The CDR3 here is CAISELGQGSNQPQHF. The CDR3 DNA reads TGTGCCATCAGTGAGTTGGGACAGGGAAGCAATCAGCCCCAGCATTTT.

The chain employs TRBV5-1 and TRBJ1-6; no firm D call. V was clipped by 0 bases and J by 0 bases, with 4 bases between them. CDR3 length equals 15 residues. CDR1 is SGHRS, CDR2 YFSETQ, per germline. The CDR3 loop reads CASSLGDSYNSPLHF. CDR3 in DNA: TGCGCCAGCAGCTTGGGAGACTCCTATAATTCACCCCTCCACTTT. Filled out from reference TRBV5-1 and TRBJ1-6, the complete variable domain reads KAGVTQTPRYLIKTRGQQVTLSCSPISGHRSVSWYQQTPGQGLQFLFEYFSETQRNKGNFPGRFSGRQFSNSRSEMNVSTLELGDSALYLCASSLGDSYNSPLHFGNGTRLTVT.

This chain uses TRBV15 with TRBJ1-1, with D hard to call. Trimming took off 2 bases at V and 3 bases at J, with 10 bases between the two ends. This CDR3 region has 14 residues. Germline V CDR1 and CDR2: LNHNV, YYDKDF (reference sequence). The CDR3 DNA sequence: TGTGCCACCAGCAGACAGGTAGGATACACTGAAGCTTTCTTT. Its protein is CATSRQVGYTEAFF. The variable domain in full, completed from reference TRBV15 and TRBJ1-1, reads DAMVIQNPRYQVTQFGKPVTLSCSQTLNHNVMYWYQQKSSQAPKLLFHYYDKDFNNEADTPDNFQSRRPNTSFCFLDIRSPGLGDTAMYLCATSRQVGYTEAFFGQGTRLTVV.

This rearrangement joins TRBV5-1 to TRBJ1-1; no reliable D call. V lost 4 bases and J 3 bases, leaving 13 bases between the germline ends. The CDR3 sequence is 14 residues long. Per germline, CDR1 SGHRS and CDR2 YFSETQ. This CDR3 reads CASSRSLADTEAFF. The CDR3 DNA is TGCGCCAGCAGCCGATCCTTGGCGGACACTGAAGCTTTCTTT.

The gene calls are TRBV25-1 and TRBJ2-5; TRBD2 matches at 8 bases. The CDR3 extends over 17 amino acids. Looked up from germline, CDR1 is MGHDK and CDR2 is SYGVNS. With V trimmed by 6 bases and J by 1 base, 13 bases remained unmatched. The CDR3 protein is CASRPFPSGSRQETQYF. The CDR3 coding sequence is TGTGCCAGCAGGCCATTTCCGAGCGGGAGTCGCCAAGAGACCCAGTACTTC.

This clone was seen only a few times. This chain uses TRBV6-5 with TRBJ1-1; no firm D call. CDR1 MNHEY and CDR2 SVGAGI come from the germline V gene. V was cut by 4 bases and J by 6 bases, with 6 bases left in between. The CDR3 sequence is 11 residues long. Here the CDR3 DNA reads TGTGCCAGCAGTTCTGAGGCTGAAGCTTTCTTT. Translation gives CASSSEAEAFF.

The CDR3 region is CASSLPTGPSGNTIYF. Written as DNA, the CDR3 is TGTGCCAGCAGTTTGCCGACAGGACCCTCTGGAAACACCATATATTTT. The rearrangement joins TRBV28 to TRBJ1-3, with D perhaps TRBD1 (6 bases). This CDR3 has 16 residues. Germline V gene lookup returns CDR1 MDHEN and CDR2 SYDVKM. V was trimmed by 3 bases and J by 0 bases, leaving 12 bases between them.

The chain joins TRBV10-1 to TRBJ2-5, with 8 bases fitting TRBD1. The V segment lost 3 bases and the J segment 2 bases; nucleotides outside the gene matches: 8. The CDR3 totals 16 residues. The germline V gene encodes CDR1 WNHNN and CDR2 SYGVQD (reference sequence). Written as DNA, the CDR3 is TGCGCCAGCAGTGACACCCTCGACAGGGGTCAAGAGACCCAGTACTTC. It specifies CASSDTLDRGQETQYF.

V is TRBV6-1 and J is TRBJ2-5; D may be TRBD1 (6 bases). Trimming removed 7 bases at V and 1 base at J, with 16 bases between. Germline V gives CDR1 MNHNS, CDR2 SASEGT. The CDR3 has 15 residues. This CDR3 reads CASIHSGTPQETQYF. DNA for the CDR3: TGTGCCAGCATCCATTCCGGGACACCCCAAGAGACCCAGTACTTC.

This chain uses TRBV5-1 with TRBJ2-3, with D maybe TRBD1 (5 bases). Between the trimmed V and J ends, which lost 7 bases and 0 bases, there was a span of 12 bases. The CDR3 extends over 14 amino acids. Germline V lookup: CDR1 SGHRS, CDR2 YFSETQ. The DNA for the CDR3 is TGCGCCAGCCAAAGGGGTAGTAGCACAGATACGCAGTATTTT. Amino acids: CASQRGSSTDTQYF.

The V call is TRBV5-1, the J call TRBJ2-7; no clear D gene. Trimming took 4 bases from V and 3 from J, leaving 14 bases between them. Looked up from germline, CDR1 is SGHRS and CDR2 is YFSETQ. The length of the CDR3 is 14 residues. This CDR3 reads CASSPENSDYEQYF. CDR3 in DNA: TGCGCCAGCAGCCCGGAGAACAGCGACTACGAGCAGTACTTC.

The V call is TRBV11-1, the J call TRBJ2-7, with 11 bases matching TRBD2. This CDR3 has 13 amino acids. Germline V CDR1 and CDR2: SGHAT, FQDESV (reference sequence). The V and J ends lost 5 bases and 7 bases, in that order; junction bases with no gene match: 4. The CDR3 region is CASSPLAGGEQYF. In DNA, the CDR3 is TGTGCCAGCAGCCCGCTAGCGGGGGGAGAGCAGTACTTC.

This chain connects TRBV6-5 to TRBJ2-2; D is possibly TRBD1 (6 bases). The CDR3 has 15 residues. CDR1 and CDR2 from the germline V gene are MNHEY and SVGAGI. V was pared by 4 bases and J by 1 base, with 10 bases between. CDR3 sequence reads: CASSFQGWNTGELFF. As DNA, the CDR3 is TGTGCCAGCAGTTTTCAGGGGTGGAACACCGGGGAGCTGTTTTTT.

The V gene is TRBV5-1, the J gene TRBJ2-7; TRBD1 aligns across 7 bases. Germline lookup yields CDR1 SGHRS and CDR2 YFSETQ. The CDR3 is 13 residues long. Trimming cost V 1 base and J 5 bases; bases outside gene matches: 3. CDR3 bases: TGCGCCAGCAGCTTGACAGGGGTAAACGAGCAGTACTTC. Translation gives CASSLTGVNEQYF.

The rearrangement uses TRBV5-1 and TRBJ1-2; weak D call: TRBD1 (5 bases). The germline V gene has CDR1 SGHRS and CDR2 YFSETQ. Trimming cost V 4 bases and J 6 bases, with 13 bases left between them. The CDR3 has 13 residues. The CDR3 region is CASSPERGNGYTF. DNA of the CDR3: TGCGCCAGCAGCCCCGAGCGGGGGAATGGCTACACCTTC.

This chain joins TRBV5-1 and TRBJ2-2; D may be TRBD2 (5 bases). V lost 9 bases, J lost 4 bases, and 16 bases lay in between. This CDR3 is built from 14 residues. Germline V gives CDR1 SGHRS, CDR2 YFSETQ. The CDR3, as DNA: TGCGCCACCGCGGAGGACCCTGGCACCGGGGAGCTGTTTTTT. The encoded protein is CATAEDPGTGELFF.

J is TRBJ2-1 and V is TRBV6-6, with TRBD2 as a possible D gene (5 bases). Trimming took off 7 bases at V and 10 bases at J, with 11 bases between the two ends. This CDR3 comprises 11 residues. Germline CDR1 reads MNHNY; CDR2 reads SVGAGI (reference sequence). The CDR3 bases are TGTGCCAGCACCTGGGAGTCCGAGCAGTTCTTC. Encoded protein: CASTWESEQFF.

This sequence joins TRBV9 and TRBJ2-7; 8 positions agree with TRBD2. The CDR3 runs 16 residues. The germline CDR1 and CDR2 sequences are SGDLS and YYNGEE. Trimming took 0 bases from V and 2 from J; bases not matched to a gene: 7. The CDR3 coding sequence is TGTGCCAGCAGCGTAGCTCCGGGAGGGCCGACCTACGAGCAGTACTTC. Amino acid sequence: CASSVAPGGPTYEQYF.

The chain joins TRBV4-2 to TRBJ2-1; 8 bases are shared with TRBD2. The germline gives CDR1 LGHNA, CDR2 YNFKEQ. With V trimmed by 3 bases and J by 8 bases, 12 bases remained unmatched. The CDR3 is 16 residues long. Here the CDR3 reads CASSQRGSGSLDEQFF. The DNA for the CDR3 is TGTGCCAGCAGCCAGCGTGGAAGCGGGAGCCTCGATGAGCAGTTCTTC.

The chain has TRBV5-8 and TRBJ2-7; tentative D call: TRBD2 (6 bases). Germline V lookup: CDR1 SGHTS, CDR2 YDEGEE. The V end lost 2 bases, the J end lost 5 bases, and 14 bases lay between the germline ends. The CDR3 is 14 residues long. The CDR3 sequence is CASSLPGLVHEQYF. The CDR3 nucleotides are TGTGCCAGCAGCTTACCGGGACTCGTCCACGAGCAGTACTTC.